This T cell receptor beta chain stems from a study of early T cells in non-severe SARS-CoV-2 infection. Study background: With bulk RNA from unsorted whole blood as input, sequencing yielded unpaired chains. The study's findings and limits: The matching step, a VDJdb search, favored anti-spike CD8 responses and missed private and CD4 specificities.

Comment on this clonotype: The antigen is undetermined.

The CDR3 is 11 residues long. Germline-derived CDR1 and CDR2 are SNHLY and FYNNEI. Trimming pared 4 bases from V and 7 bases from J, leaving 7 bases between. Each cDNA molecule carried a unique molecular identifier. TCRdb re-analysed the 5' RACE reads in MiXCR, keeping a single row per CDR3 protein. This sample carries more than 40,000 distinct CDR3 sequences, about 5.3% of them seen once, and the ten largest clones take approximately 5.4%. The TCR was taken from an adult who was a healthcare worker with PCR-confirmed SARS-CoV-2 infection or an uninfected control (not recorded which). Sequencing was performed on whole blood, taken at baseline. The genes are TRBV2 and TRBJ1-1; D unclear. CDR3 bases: TGTGCCAGCAGTGTTTACAGTGAAGCTTTCTTT. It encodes CASSVYSEAFF.